The TCR beta chain under discussion was sequenced for a study of blood T cell repertoires in COVID-19 (dated by TCRdb to the early 2020s). Some background on the complete study: The collaborator samples originated in the United States, Italy and Spain and spanned the acute and convalescent phases of COVID-19. Subjects who had been exposed to COVID-19, were actively infected with it, or had recovered from it provided the deeply sampled blood TCRbeta repertoires that made up the dataset. The repertoires were made available in a free public database intended to serve as a resource for research on the immune response to SARS-CoV-2. HLA class I and class II types, where available, came from metadata supplied by the sample provider rather than from assay-based typing. The material from the prospective study consisted of cDNA or gDNA derived from T cells, B-cell-depleted T cells, or PBMCs. Sample metadata almost always included a de-identified subject ID, COVID-19 status, age in years and sex. Samples were obtained from the ongoing ImmuneRACE study (first 160 participants) and from 1,200 or so subjects provided by 6 global collaborators.

Collaborating institutions collected whole blood in K2EDTA tubes following their own protocols. For TCRbeta analysis, collaborators shipped samples as frozen whole blood, isolated PBMCs, or DNA extracted from either of those sample types. As regards this clone: Its specific antigen is unknown. One base away there is no much larger clone; base qualities are not given.

TCRbeta CDR3 regions were amplified from genomic DNA using the immunoSEQ Assay, a bias-controlled multiplex PCR. In the original analysis: The number of nucleated cells in each sample was estimated from the amplification of reference gene primers within the assay. To quantify the absolute abundance of each unique TCRbeta CDR3 rearrangement, sequence reads were collapsed and filtered. For each sample, productive Simpson clonality was calculated as the square root of Simpson's diversity index over productive rearrangements. As stored in TCRdb, this immuneACCESS dataset retains in-frame rearrangements with V and J assigned. A fraction of the clones does not appear; measured against another copy, unresolved V genes explain less than half of the discrepancy, and the remainder lacks a known reason. The DNA was the basis for D and trimming; V, J and clone size are from that table. This sample is represented by 110,000 to 150,000 clones; approximately 85% of them were singletons. Together, the top ten hold 2.5% to 3% of the sample.

Beyond this particular receptor, the publication reports: The quantity of clinical and demographic metadata differed by source and by participant and was supplied without curation.

The CDR3 measures 16 amino acids from cysteine to phenylalanine. Here the CDR3 DNA is all that survives: 48 bases in frame from base 1. CDR1 and CDR2, per the germline V gene (reference sequence), are LNHDA and SQIVND. From V the trimming removes 3 bases and from J it removes 4 bases, while the gene matches leave 10 bases of the junction unaccounted for. The material sequenced was peripheral blood. The receptor comes from a man between 50 and 59 years old with acute or convalescent COVID-19. The sequence links TRBV19 to TRBJ1-2; 8 nucleotides in the junction match TRBD1. The CDR3 region: CASSMAAGGFGYGYTF. The DNA is as follows: TGTGCCAGTAGTATGGCGGCAGGGGGCTTTGGCTATGGCTACACCTTC.